A selection of T cell receptor beta chains follows, all from one sample in a study of a mutant IDH1 vaccine in newly diagnosed glioma. Sequenced by immunoSEQ multiplex PCR; TCRdb stores in-frame clones only, minus some. Here the sample spans roughly 21,000 clones, approximately 86% being singletons. The source was PBMCs, collected from a glioma patient treated with radiotherapy, temozolomide or both. The receptors derive from a middle-aged man with glioma. The CDR3 runs from the conserved cysteine through the conserved F or W. The D gene is left open where the match is weak. Expanded clones are given a class, and other clones once, few, many or no size at all.

V,size,J,D,CDR3,DNA
TRBV30,few,TRBJ2-4,NA,CAWSQGPSNIQYF,TGTGCCTGGAGTCAGGGCCCATCAAACATTCAGTACTTC
TRBV14,NA,TRBJ1-4,NA,CASSQDLGGLRREKLFF,TGTGCCAGCAGCCAAGATTTAGGGGGGCTTCGTCGTGAAAAACTGTTTTTT
TRBV6-4,NA,TRBJ1-5,NA,CASSDSDGLGMLAQHF,TGTGCCAGCAGTGACTCCGACGGTTTGGGAATGTTAGCCCAGCATTTT
TRBV30,NA,TRBJ2-3,NA,CAWSVSQGPDTQYF,TGTGCCTGGAGTGTAAGCCAGGGGCCAGATACGCAGTATTTT
TRBV5-1,once,TRBJ2-5,NA,CASSPMGVGKETQYF,TGCGCCAGCAGCCCAATGGGGGTGGGGAAAGAGACCCAGTACTTC
TRBV7-2,NA,TRBJ1-1,TRBD1,CASSLGGQGLNTEAFF,TGTGCCAGCAGCTTAGGGGGACAGGGATTGAACACTGAAGCTTTCTTT
TRBV7-8,NA,TRBJ2-2,NA,CASSLPNRDTGELFF,TGTGCCAGCAGCTTACCCAACAGGGACACCGGGGAGCTGTTTTTT
TRBV14,NA,TRBJ2-2,TRBD1,CASSQDSQGAIGLHPGELFF,TGTGCCAGCAGCCAAGATTCGCAGGGGGCGATTGGTCTACACCCCGGGGAGCTGTTTTTT
TRBV6-1,NA,TRBJ2-6,NA,CASRDSSSGANVLTF,TGTGCCAGCAGGGACAGCTCCTCTGGGGCCAACGTCCTGACTTTC
TRBV7-9,once,TRBJ1-1,NA,CASSPFLPEAFF,TGTGCCAGCAGCCCATTTCTTCCCGAAGCTTTCTTT
TRBV6-1,NA,TRBJ1-6,TRBD1,CASSHRDRNNSPLHF,TGTGCCAGCAGTCATCGGGACAGAAATAATTCACCCCTCCACTTT
TRBV30,NA,TRBJ2-1,NA,CAWTREREQFF,TGTGCCTGGACCAGGGAGCGTGAGCAGTTCTTC
TRBV2,NA,TRBJ1-5,NA,CASSATDRGNQPQHF,TGTGCCAGCAGTGCCACCGATAGGGGCAATCAGCCCCAGCATTTT
TRBV2,NA,TRBJ1-5,TRBD1,CASRGTGGNQPQHF,TGTGCCAGCAGGGGGACAGGGGGAAATCAGCCCCAGCATTTT
TRBV7-8,NA,TRBJ2-2,NA,CASRQTRETGELFF,TGTGCCAGCAGACAAACCAGGGAGACCGGGGAGCTGTTTTTT
TRBV19,NA,TRBJ1-4,NA,CASSGTGLNEKLFF,TGTGCCAGTAGTGGTACAGGGTTGAATGAAAAACTGTTTTTT
TRBV10-2,NA,TRBJ1-2,NA,CASLDRGPNYGYTF,TGCGCCAGCCTGGATCGGGGGCCCAACTATGGCTACACCTTC
TRBV4-1,NA,TRBJ1-3,NA,CASSQDTRNTIYF,TGCGCCAGCAGCCAAGATACCAGAAACACCATATATTTT
TRBV5-6,NA,TRBJ2-3,NA,CASSLVRVTDTQYF,TGTGCCAGCAGCTTGGTTAGGGTCACAGATACGCAGTATTTT
TRBV10-3,once,TRBJ2-5,NA,CAIKSQYEETQYF,TGTGCCATCAAGTCCCAGTACGAAGAGACCCAGTACTTC
TRBV25-1,NA,TRBJ2-2,TRBD1,CASSKGAGGYTGELFF,TGTGCCAGCAGTAAAGGGGCAGGGGGCTACACCGGGGAGCTGTTTTTT
TRBV5-1,NA,TRBJ2-1,TRBD2,CASSWTGTSGYNEQFF,TGCGCCAGCAGCTGGACCGGGACTAGCGGCTACAATGAGCAGTTCTTC
TRBV11-2,once,TRBJ1-4,TRBD1,CASSTNRGSNEKLFF,TGTGCCAGCAGCACTAACAGGGGTTCAAATGAAAAACTGTTTTTT
TRBV30,few,TRBJ1-1,NA,CAWRGEAHSEAFF,TGTGCCTGGAGGGGGGAGGCACACTCTGAAGCTTTCTTT
TRBV6-5,NA,TRBJ1-4,NA,CASGRSMEKLFF,TGTGCCAGCGGGAGGAGTATGGAAAAACTGTTTTTT
TRBV5-6,NA,TRBJ1-1,NA,CASSYGQFMNTEAFF,TGTGCCAGCAGCTACGGACAGTTCATGAACACTGAAGCTTTCTTT
TRBV30,NA,TRBJ1-6,TRBD1,CAWSAQPLGQGNSPLHF,TGTGCCTGGAGTGCCCAACCCCTAGGACAGGGGAATTCACCCCTCCACTTT
TRBV5-1,NA,TRBJ2-3,NA,CASSLVQSTDTQYF,TGCGCCAGCAGCTTGGTACAGAGCACAGATACGCAGTATTTT